This is a list of T cell receptor beta chains from one sample in a study of cytomegalovirus exposure and HLA in healthy donors. Repertoires were generated with immunoSEQ multiplex PCR, while TCRdb's copy carries only in-frame clones and drops some. The table shows about 130,000 clones, with 75% to 85% occurring only once. Sequencing input: PBMCs. The source is a man aged 25-45 years in good health and CMV-seropositive. Each CDR3 is given with its conserved first and last residue. The D gene is left open where the match is weak. The size field is filled for only some rows; it gives once, few, many or a size class.

v_gene: TRBV6-1
j_gene: TRBJ2-5
d_gene: -
abundance: few
CDR3nt: TGTGCCAGCAGTGAATTCCGGGGTTTTGAGACCCAGTACTTC
CDR3aa: CASSEFRGFETQYF

v_gene: TRBV10-3
j_gene: TRBJ1-2
d_gene: -
abundance: -
CDR3nt: TGTGCCATCAGTGAGTCGTCGTACTATGGCTACACCTTC
CDR3aa: CAISESSYYGYTF

v_gene: TRBV5-1
j_gene: TRBJ2-1
d_gene: TRBD2
abundance: -
CDR3nt: TGCGCCAGCAGCGCGGGACTAGCGGGGGGGCGTGAGCAGTTCTTC
CDR3aa: CASSAGLAGGREQFF

v_gene: TRBV6-1
j_gene: TRBJ2-5
d_gene: TRBD2
abundance: -
CDR3nt: TGTGCCAGCAGTGACATTTATGCGGGGGAACAAGAGACCCAGTACTTC
CDR3aa: CASSDIYAGEQETQYF

v_gene: TRBV21-1
j_gene: TRBJ1-5
d_gene: -
abundance: -
CDR3nt: TGTGCCAGCAGCAAAGAGACGGTAAGGACACGGGTTTGCGAGCCCCAGCATTTT
CDR3aa: CASSKETVRTRVCEPQHF

v_gene: TRBV7-9
j_gene: TRBJ2-5
d_gene: TRBD1
abundance: -
CDR3nt: TGTGCCAGCAGCTCTCTTCGTGGCAGGGGGCAGGAGACCCAGTACTTC
CDR3aa: CASSSLRGRGQETQYF

v_gene: TRBV7-9
j_gene: TRBJ2-2
d_gene: -
abundance: few
CDR3nt: TGTGCCGGTGGTGGAACGGGGGGCCTTTCCGGGGAGCTGTTTTTT
CDR3aa: CAGGGTGGLSGELFF

v_gene: TRBV13
j_gene: TRBJ1-2
d_gene: -
abundance: once
CDR3nt: TGTGCCAGCAGCGCCGGTAACCCGCTCGGCTACACCTTC
CDR3aa: CASSAGNPLGYTF

v_gene: TRBV28
j_gene: TRBJ1-1
d_gene: -
abundance: -
CDR3nt: TGTGCCAGCAGTCCTGGGCCCCGGGGAACTGAAGCTTTCTTT
CDR3aa: CASSPGPRGTEAFF

v_gene: TRBV18
j_gene: TRBJ2-5
d_gene: -
abundance: once
CDR3nt: TGTGCCAGCTCACCAGCCCTACCCGGGGTTGAGGAGACCCAGTACTTC
CDR3aa: CASSPALPGVEETQYF

v_gene: TRBV7-9
j_gene: TRBJ2-3
d_gene: TRBD2
abundance: -
CDR3nt: TGTGCCAGCAGCTCCCTTCTAGCGGGGGAGCTCACAGATACGCAGTATTTT
CDR3aa: CASSSLLAGELTDTQYF

v_gene: TRBV18
j_gene: TRBJ2-2
d_gene: TRBD1
abundance: -
CDR3nt: TGTGCCAGCTCAGGGACAGCCCCCGGGGAGCTGTTTTTT
CDR3aa: CASSGTAPGELFF

v_gene: TRBV6-1
j_gene: TRBJ2-7
d_gene: TRBD1
abundance: -
CDR3nt: TGTGCCAGCAGTGTAAGGCGAAGACAGGGTGGGTACGAGCAGTACTTC
CDR3aa: CASSVRRRQGGYEQYF

v_gene: TRBV29-1
j_gene: TRBJ1-2
d_gene: TRBD1
abundance: -
CDR3nt: TGCAGCGTTGGGGTTGGACAGGATGCTGGCTACACCTTC
CDR3aa: CSVGVGQDAGYTF

v_gene: TRBV5-4
j_gene: TRBJ1-2
d_gene: -
abundance: few
CDR3nt: TGTGCCAGCAGCTTGGGGGGGCTGGGTGGCTACACCTTC
CDR3aa: CASSLGGLGGYTF

v_gene: TRBV11-3
j_gene: TRBJ2-2
d_gene: -
abundance: -
CDR3nt: TGTGCCAGCACCTTGGACAGCCACAACACCGGGGAGCTGTTTTTT
CDR3aa: CASTLDSHNTGELFF

v_gene: TRBV7-2
j_gene: TRBJ2-5
d_gene: TRBD2
abundance: once
CDR3nt: TGTGCCAGCAGCTTAATGGGGCTAGCGGGGGGGCGAGAGACCCAGTACTTC
CDR3aa: CASSLMGLAGGRETQYF

v_gene: TRBV7-9
j_gene: TRBJ2-5
d_gene: TRBD1
abundance: -
CDR3nt: TGTGCCTTGAAACCTTTACGACAGGGCAGGGAGACCCAGTACTTC
CDR3aa: CALKPLRQGRETQYF

v_gene: TRBV9
j_gene: TRBJ2-7
d_gene: TRBD2
abundance: -
CDR3nt: TGTGCCAGCAGCGTAGGCGGGGGGCAGGCTTACGAGCAGTACTTC
CDR3aa: CASSVGGGQAYEQYF

v_gene: TRBV2
j_gene: TRBJ1-5
d_gene: -
abundance: -
CDR3nt: TGTGCCAGCAGCGACAGTTTTCAGCCCCAGCATTTT
CDR3aa: CASSDSFQPQHF

v_gene: TRBV6-4
j_gene: TRBJ2-3
d_gene: TRBD2
abundance: -
CDR3nt: TGTGCTACCAGCGTAGCGGGGGTTAGCACAGATACGCAGTATTTT
CDR3aa: CATSVAGVSTDTQYF

v_gene: TRBV7-3
j_gene: TRBJ1-1
d_gene: TRBD1
abundance: -
CDR3nt: TGTGCCAGCAGCTCAACAGGGGGCCGGGGCACTGAAGCTTTCTTT
CDR3aa: CASSSTGGRGTEAFF

v_gene: TRBV9
j_gene: TRBJ1-1
d_gene: -
abundance: -
CDR3nt: TGTGCCAGTGTGGGGTTCGAGACAGGAATCAACACTGAAGCTTTCTTT
CDR3aa: CASVGFETGINTEAFF

v_gene: TRBV6-1
j_gene: TRBJ2-7
d_gene: TRBD1
abundance: -
CDR3nt: TGTGCCAGCAGTCTCACAGGGGCTCTCTACGAGCAGTACTTC
CDR3aa: CASSLTGALYEQYF

v_gene: TRBV7-9
j_gene: TRBJ2-3
d_gene: TRBD1
abundance: few
CDR3nt: TGTGCCAGCAGCAGATTGAAGACAGGGGGCACAGATACGCAGTATTTT
CDR3aa: CASSRLKTGGTDTQYF

v_gene: TRBV7-8
j_gene: TRBJ2-1
d_gene: TRBD1
abundance: once
CDR3nt: TGTGCCAGCAGCCCTCGCTCCGGGACAGGCTATGAGCAGTTCTTC
CDR3aa: CASSPRSGTGYEQFF

v_gene: TRBV10-3
j_gene: TRBJ1-3
d_gene: -
abundance: -
CDR3nt: TGTGCCATCAGTGAGTTTCGGGGAGAGGGAAGAGGTGGAAACACCATATATTTT
CDR3aa: CAISEFRGEGRGGNTIYF

v_gene: TRBV18
j_gene: TRBJ1-6
d_gene: TRBD1
abundance: -
CDR3nt: TGTGCCAGCTCACCGACCGGGACAGGGAAGGGTTCACCCCTCCACTTT
CDR3aa: CASSPTGTGKGSPLHF

v_gene: TRBV18
j_gene: TRBJ2-1
d_gene: TRBD2
abundance: -
CDR3nt: TGTGCCAGCTCACCACCTCCCAGACTAGCGGGGGTTAATGAGCAGTTCTTC
CDR3aa: CASSPPPRLAGVNEQFF

v_gene: TRBV19
j_gene: TRBJ1-1
d_gene: TRBD1
abundance: -
CDR3nt: TGTGCCAGTAGTTTGGACAGGGGGGGGAACACTGAAGCTTTCTTT
CDR3aa: CASSLDRGGNTEAFF

v_gene: TRBV11-2
j_gene: TRBJ1-5
d_gene: -
abundance: -
CDR3nt: TGTGCCAGCAGCGCCGGGACATTCTCGAATCAGCCCCAGCATTTT
CDR3aa: CASSAGTFSNQPQHF

v_gene: TRBV30
j_gene: TRBJ1-1
d_gene: -
abundance: -
CDR3nt: TGTGCCTGGGGCCGCCACACTGAAGCTTTCTTT
CDR3aa: CAWGRHTEAFF

v_gene: TRBV2
j_gene: TRBJ1-2
d_gene: -
abundance: -
CDR3nt: TGTGCCAGCAGTGAATTCCGTGGGCAGGGGAGGGATGGCTACACCTTC
CDR3aa: CASSEFRGQGRDGYTF

v_gene: TRBV6-4
j_gene: TRBJ1-1
d_gene: -
abundance: -
CDR3nt: TGTGCCAGCAGTGTTTATGTTCACACTGAAGCTTTCTTT
CDR3aa: CASSVYVHTEAFF

v_gene: TRBV4-1
j_gene: TRBJ1-5
d_gene: TRBD1
abundance: -
CDR3nt: TGCGCCATGCAGACAGGGCGAACTTATAGCAATCAGCCCCAGCATTTT
CDR3aa: CAMQTGRTYSNQPQHF

v_gene: TRBV5-1
j_gene: TRBJ2-1
d_gene: -
abundance: -
CDR3nt: TGCGCCAGCAGCTTGGCGACGGCGACATACAATGAGCAGTTCTTC
CDR3aa: CASSLATATYNEQFF

v_gene: TRBV29-1
j_gene: TRBJ2-5
d_gene: -
abundance: -
CDR3nt: TGCAGCGTTGAGACCGGGAAAGAGACCCAGTACTTC
CDR3aa: CSVETGKETQYF

v_gene: TRBV6-6
j_gene: TRBJ1-1
d_gene: TRBD1
abundance: -
CDR3nt: TGTGCCAGTCGGGACAGGATTAACACTGAAGCTTTCTTT
CDR3aa: CASRDRINTEAFF

v_gene: TRBV6-1
j_gene: TRBJ2-1
d_gene: TRBD1
abundance: -
CDR3nt: TGTGCCAGCACCTTAGAGGGACAGACCTACAATGAGCAGTTCTTC
CDR3aa: CASTLEGQTYNEQFF

v_gene: TRBV7-6
j_gene: TRBJ2-5
d_gene: -
abundance: -
CDR3nt: TGTGCCAGCAGCTTCAAAGAGACCCAGTACTTC
CDR3aa: CASSFKETQYF

v_gene: TRBV27
j_gene: TRBJ2-3
d_gene: -
abundance: -
CDR3nt: TGTGCCAGCAGTTACAGGGAGAGCACAGATACGCAGTATTTT
CDR3aa: CASSYRESTDTQYF

v_gene: TRBV7-6
j_gene: TRBJ1-1
d_gene: TRBD1
abundance: -
CDR3nt: TGTGCCAGCAGCTTATACGGGACAGTGAACACTGAAGCTTTCTTT
CDR3aa: CASSLYGTVNTEAFF

v_gene: TRBV4-1
j_gene: TRBJ1-4
d_gene: TRBD1
abundance: -
CDR3nt: TGCGCCAGCAGCCAAGGGACAGGGGATGAAAAACTGTTTTTT
CDR3aa: CASSQGTGDEKLFF

v_gene: TRBV27
j_gene: TRBJ1-1
d_gene: TRBD1
abundance: few
CDR3nt: TGTGCCAGCAGTTTGGCAGGGGGCCTGGGCACTGAAGCTTTCTTT
CDR3aa: CASSLAGGLGTEAFF

v_gene: TRBV5-1
j_gene: TRBJ2-3
d_gene: -
abundance: -
CDR3nt: TGCGCCAGCACTCGAACTGCCGGGAGCATAGATACGCAGTATTTT
CDR3aa: CASTRTAGSIDTQYF

v_gene: TRBV7-8
j_gene: TRBJ1-2
d_gene: TRBD1
abundance: -
CDR3nt: TGTGCCAGCAGCTTAGATATTCTGGACAGGGATGGAGGCTACACCTTC
CDR3aa: CASSLDILDRDGGYTF

v_gene: TRBV19
j_gene: TRBJ1-1
d_gene: -
abundance: -
CDR3nt: TGTGCCAGTAGTATTTGGCAGGCCAACACTGAAGCTTTCTTT
CDR3aa: CASSIWQANTEAFF

v_gene: TRBV27
j_gene: TRBJ1-6
d_gene: -
abundance: once
CDR3nt: TGTGCCAGCAGTCCCCCCCGGACTACCCCTGGTTCACCCCTCCACTTT
CDR3aa: CASSPPRTTPGSPLHF

v_gene: TRBV7-3
j_gene: TRBJ2-7
d_gene: -
abundance: -
CDR3nt: TGTGCCAGCAGCTTAGGGACTGCTCTAGAAGGGGACGAGCAGTACTTC
CDR3aa: CASSLGTALEGDEQYF

v_gene: TRBV2
j_gene: TRBJ2-7
d_gene: TRBD1
abundance: -
CDR3nt: TGTGCCAGCAATCCGGGACAGGGCTTCTACGAGCAGTACTTC
CDR3aa: CASNPGQGFYEQYF

v_gene: TRBV5-1
j_gene: TRBJ2-1
d_gene: -
abundance: -
CDR3nt: TGCGCCAGCAGCTTCAATGACTGGCCCTACAATGAGCAGTTCTTC
CDR3aa: CASSFNDWPYNEQFF

v_gene: TRBV6-1
j_gene: TRBJ2-7
d_gene: TRBD1
abundance: -
CDR3nt: TGTGCCAGCAGTGAAAGCCCCCCAGGGACAGGGGGCTACGAGCAGTACTTC
CDR3aa: CASSESPPGTGGYEQYF

v_gene: TRBV12-5
j_gene: TRBJ2-5
d_gene: TRBD1
abundance: -
CDR3nt: TGTGCTAGCGTCCGAAGGGGGCTCGAGACCCAGTACTTC
CDR3aa: CASVRRGLETQYF

v_gene: TRBV10-3
j_gene: TRBJ2-4
d_gene: -
abundance: -
CDR3nt: TGTGCCATCAGCGACGGGGGACTAGCCAAAAACATTCAGTACTTC
CDR3aa: CAISDGGLAKNIQYF

v_gene: TRBV7-3
j_gene: TRBJ2-2
d_gene: -
abundance: -
CDR3nt: TGTGCCAGCAGCTTATCAGGCAGGGGCACCGGGGAGCTGTTTTTT
CDR3aa: CASSLSGRGTGELFF

v_gene: TRBV21-1
j_gene: TRBJ2-5
d_gene: -
abundance: once
CDR3nt: TGTGCCAGCAGCAAAGTAACAACAGCCGGACAGCCACCTCAAGAGACCCAGTACTTC
CDR3aa: CASSKVTTAGQPPQETQYF

v_gene: TRBV5-1
j_gene: TRBJ1-1
d_gene: TRBD1
abundance: -
CDR3nt: TGCGCCAGCAGCTATACAGGGGGCACTGAAGCTTTCTTT
CDR3aa: CASSYTGGTEAFF

v_gene: TRBV5-6
j_gene: TRBJ1-2
d_gene: -
abundance: -
CDR3nt: TGTGCCAGCAGCTTGCGACGACAGTTGGGAATCTATGGCTACACCTTC
CDR3aa: CASSLRRQLGIYGYTF

v_gene: TRBV27
j_gene: TRBJ1-2
d_gene: TRBD1
abundance: -
CDR3nt: TGTGCCAGCAGTCCCCACTGGACAGGGCCGCTTGTTGGCTACACCTTC
CDR3aa: CASSPHWTGPLVGYTF